Below, 7 T cell receptor beta chains from the same sample are listed, as sequenced in a study of T cell repertoires in enteric fever. From the reads, TCRdb called clonotypes with MiXCR, one entry per CDR3 protein. The data contain 1,500 to 2,000 distinct CDR3 sequences, around a third of them seen just once; the ten biggest clones take up around 18%. Sequenced: CCR7- CD38- CD4+ T cells from PBMCs. Receptors were obtained from a human donor with Salmonella enteric fever, either typhoid or paratyphoid (not recorded which).

This clonotype was detected only a few times. The chain joins TRBV18 to TRBJ2-1; tentatively, D is TRBD1 (6 bases). Trimming left V 0 bases short and J 0 bases short, with 9 bases between. This CDR3 spans 16 amino acids. CDR1 is KGHSH, CDR2 LQKENI, per germline. The CDR3 spells CASSPPDRSSYNEQFF. The CDR3 DNA reads as TGTGCCAGCTCACCACCTGACAGGAGCTCCTACAATGAGCAGTTCTTC.

This chain joins TRBV5-1 and TRBJ2-3; D is possibly TRBD2 (6 bases). The CDR3 is 14 amino acids. CDR1 is SGHRS and CDR2 is YFSETQ in the germline V gene. V dropped 2 bases and J dropped 3 bases, with 10 bases sitting between them. This CDR3 is CASSFAGWTDTQYF. CDR3 coding DNA: TGCGCCAGCAGCTTTGCGGGATGGACAGATACGCAGTATTTT.

This clonotype was observed a few times. The V and J genes are TRBV7-9 and TRBJ2-5; D perhaps matches TRBD2 (5 bases). The CDR3 contains 15 residues. The germline V and J ends were trimmed by 4 bases and 2 bases, with 14 bases remaining between them. Germline CDR1 and CDR2: SEHNR and FQNEAQ (reference sequence). CDR3 in DNA: TGTGCCAGCAGCTCGGGGTCTAGAGGTCAAGAGACCCAGTACTTC. Protein product: CASSSGSRGQETQYF.

V usage is TRBV14 and J usage is TRBJ2-2, with D unresolved. V lost 2 bases and J 1 base, leaving 5 bases between the germline ends. This CDR3 comprises 14 residues. Germline loops: CDR1 SGHDN, CDR2 FVKESK. The CDR3 is CASSQYGNTGELFF. CDR3 nucleotide sequence: TGTGCCAGCAGCCAATATGGGAACACCGGGGAGCTGTTTTTT. Looking up the rest from reference TRBV14 and TRBJ2-2 gives the full variable domain: EAGVTQFPSHSVIEKGQTVTLRCDPISGHDNLYWYRRVMGKEIKFLLHFVKESKQDESGMPNNRFLAERTGGTYSTLKVQPAELEDSGVYFCASSQYGNTGELFFGEGSRLTVL.

The chain employs TRBV7-9 and TRBJ1-2; 11 positions match TRBD1. Unmatched junction bases numbered 10, after V lost 4 bases and J lost 3 bases. The germline V gene encodes CDR1 SEHNR and CDR2 FQNEAQ (reference sequence). The CDR3 has 17 amino acids. The CDR3, as DNA: TGTGCCAGCAGCTGGTACCGGACAGGGGGCTTGGACTATGGCTACACCTTC. This gives the protein CASSWYRTGGLDYGYTF.

The chain recombines TRBV9 with TRBJ1-6; 8 bases agree with TRBD1. Per germline, CDR1 SGDLS and CDR2 YYNGEE. There are 16 residues in the CDR3. J gave up 9 bases and V 3 bases, and 11 bases lay outside the gene matches. CDR3: CASSAAPGTGISPLHF. CDR3 nucleotide sequence: TGTGCCAGCAGCGCAGCCCCTGGGACAGGAATTTCACCCCTCCACTTT.

This clonotype has a handful of counts. The chain combines TRBV5-1 with TRBJ2-7; D remains ambiguous. The CDR3 covers 15 residues. The germline V gene encodes CDR1 SGHRS and CDR2 YFSETQ. V lost 0 bases and J lost 1, with 11 bases in between. The CDR3: CASSLGVFASYEQYF. The CDR3 DNA follows: TGCGCCAGCAGCTTGGGGGTATTTGCATCCTACGAGCAGTACTTC.